This entry features one T cell receptor (beta chain) sequence. This clonotype was counted between two and nine times. What antigen it recognizes has not been identified. One base away there is no much larger clone; base qualities are not given. The donors were roughly 40 Caucasian individuals from Russia, aged roughly 6 to 90 years, who were systemically healthy. Each donor gave around 9.9 milliliters of peripheral blood, collected into EDTA-treated Vacutainer tubes. PBMCs were isolated by Ficoll-Paque density-gradient centrifugation, with at least 6.5 million obtained per sample. Trizol reagent was used to extract total RNA from the PBMCs, yielding at least 6 micrograms per sample. For every donor, flow cytometry on a PBMC aliquot measured the percentage of naive CD45RAhigh/CD27high T cells. V is clipped by 5 bases and J by 1 base, and the sequence between their germline boundaries is 23 bases long. Including the terminal cysteine and phenylalanine, the CDR3 comprises 17 residues. The entry retains the CDR3 DNA only, 51 bases that are in frame from base 1. Via the germline V gene (reference sequence), CDR1 is DFQATT and CDR2 SNEGSKA.

The sample is drawn from a study of blood T cells in healthy people across ages (dated by TCRdb to between 2014 and 2016). Regarding the study in general: In model experiments, roughly one uniquely barcoded TCR beta cDNA molecule per two T cells was captured by template switching. Using the same blood draw, the study looked at two additional independent replicas of 1 million unique cDNA reads for two donors, one aged 18 to 29 and the other aged 80 or older. To avoid experimental bias, donors of different ages were randomly spread across the sequencing lanes. To track age-related changes in TCR beta repertoire diversity, the study relied on deep sequencing normalized with unique cDNA molecular identifiers. Four age groups were formed from the donors: young (average about 15 years), middle-aged (approximately 40), aged (62) and long-lived (less than 85).

Overall study results and their limits: As age increased, observed TCR beta diversity per million T cells dropped in a roughly linear way, and a significant reduction was already evident by age 40. The CMV infection status of donors was not known, potentially confounding age-related changes in expanded clonotypes. Estimates of total diversity based on one million sequenced T cells were regarded as lower bounds and as underestimates. The long-lived group showed more naive CD4+ T cells, fewer expanded clones and increased TCR diversity than the aged group, suggesting age selection. Bulk unsorted PBMC profiling prevented conclusive comparison of naive and antigen-experienced compartments. The percentage of naive T cells measured by flow cytometry correlated strongly with observed TCR beta diversity.

The method was 5' RACE. Sequencing was carried out with an Illumina HiSeq 2500. A second PCR of about 6 to 11 cycles was performed with a sample-barcoded 5' primer and a J-beta primer mix. A template-switch 5' adaptor carrying 12 random nucleotides introduced a unique molecular identifier onto each TCR beta cDNA molecule. Each sample yielded at least 2.5 million CDR3-containing paired-end reads. First-strand cDNA was synthesized from all RNA with the Mint cDNA synthesis kit, primed by a TRBC-specific oligonucleotide. Following uracil-DNA glycosylase treatment, all cDNA underwent a first 18-cycle PCR with the universal primers M1SS and BC2_uni_R. As for how the authors treated the data: Each sample was normalized by randomly selecting 1 million high-quality reads, each carrying a distinct molecular identifier. Reads sharing molecular identifiers were discarded rather than binned into consensus sequences. MiTCR, run with a Q25 quality threshold and the strictest error-elimination algorithm, handled CDR3 identification, clonotype clustering and error correction. A nonparametric unseen species model with Euler transformation was used to estimate lower-bound total TCR beta diversity. TCRdb's own reprocessing of the public reads used fastp at Q25 and MiXCR and kept productive beta chains. All rows with the same CDR3 protein become a single entry with the most common DNA and genes. None of the V and J calls come from the authors' own analysis; TCRdb made them. The sample profile shows roughly 800,000 distinct CDR3 sequences; about 62% of them were found once. Jointly, the top ten make up about 20% of the sample.

Sequencing was done on a sample of blood. The rearrangement joined TRBV20-1 to TRBJ1-1; TRBD1 is possibly the D segment (5 matching bases). This sequence was found in a man in his thirties or forties in good health. Here is the DNA: TGCAGTGCTGCACTCCAGGGAGGGGAAACACAGAACACTGAAGCTTTCTTT. Its coded protein is CSAALQGGETQNTEAFF.